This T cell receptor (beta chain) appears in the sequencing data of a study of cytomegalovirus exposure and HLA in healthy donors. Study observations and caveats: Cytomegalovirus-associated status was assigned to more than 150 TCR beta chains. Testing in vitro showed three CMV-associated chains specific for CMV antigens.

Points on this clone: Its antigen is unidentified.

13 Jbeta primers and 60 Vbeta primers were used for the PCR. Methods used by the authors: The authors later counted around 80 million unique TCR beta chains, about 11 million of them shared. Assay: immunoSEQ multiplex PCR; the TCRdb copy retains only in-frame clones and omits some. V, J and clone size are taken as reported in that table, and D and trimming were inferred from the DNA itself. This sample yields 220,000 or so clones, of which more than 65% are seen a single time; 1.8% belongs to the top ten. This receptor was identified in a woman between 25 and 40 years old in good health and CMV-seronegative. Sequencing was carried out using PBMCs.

The CDR3 bases are TGTGCCAGCAGTTACTCCAGGGGACCAACTAATGAAAAACTGTTTTTT. It codes for CASSYSRGPTNEKLFF. J is TRBJ1-4 and V is TRBV6-5; weak D call: TRBD1 (6 bases). This CDR3 comprises 16 residues. The ends were cut back, 0 bases at V and 0 bases at J, with 8 bases in the middle. Germline CDR1 MNHEY, CDR2 SVGAGI.